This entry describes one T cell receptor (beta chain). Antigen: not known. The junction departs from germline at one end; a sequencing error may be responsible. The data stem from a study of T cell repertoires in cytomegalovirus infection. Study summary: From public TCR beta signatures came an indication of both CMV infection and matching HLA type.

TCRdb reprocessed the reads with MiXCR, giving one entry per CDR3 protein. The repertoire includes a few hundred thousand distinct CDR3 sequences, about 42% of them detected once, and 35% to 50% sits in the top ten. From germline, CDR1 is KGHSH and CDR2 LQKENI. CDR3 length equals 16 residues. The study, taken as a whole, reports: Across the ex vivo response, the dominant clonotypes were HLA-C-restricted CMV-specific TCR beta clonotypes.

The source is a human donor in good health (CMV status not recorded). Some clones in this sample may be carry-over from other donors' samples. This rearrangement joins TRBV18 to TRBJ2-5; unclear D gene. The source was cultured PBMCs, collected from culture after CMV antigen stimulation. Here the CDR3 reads CARSPSYGAAQETQYF. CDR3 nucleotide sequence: TGTGCCAGGTCACCCTCTTATGGCGCCGCACAAGAGACCCAGTACTTC.